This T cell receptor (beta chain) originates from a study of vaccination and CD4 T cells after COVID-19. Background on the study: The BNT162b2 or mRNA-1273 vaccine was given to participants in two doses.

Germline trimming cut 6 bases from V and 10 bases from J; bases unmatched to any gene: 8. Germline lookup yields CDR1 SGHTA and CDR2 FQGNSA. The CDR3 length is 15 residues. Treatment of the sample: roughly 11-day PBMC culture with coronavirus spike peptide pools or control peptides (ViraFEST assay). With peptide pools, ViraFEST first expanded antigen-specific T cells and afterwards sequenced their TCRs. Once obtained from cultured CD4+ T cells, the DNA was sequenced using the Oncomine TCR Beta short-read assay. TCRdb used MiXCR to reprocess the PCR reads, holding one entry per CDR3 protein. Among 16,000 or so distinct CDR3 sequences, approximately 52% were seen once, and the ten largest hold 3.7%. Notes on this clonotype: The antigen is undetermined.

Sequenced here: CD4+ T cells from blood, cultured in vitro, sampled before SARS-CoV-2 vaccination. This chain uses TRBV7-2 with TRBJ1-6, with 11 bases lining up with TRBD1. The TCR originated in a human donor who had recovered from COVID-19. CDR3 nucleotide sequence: TGTGCCAGCAGGGGAAGGACAGGGGGCATGTCACCCCTCCACTTT. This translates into CASRGRTGGMSPLHF.